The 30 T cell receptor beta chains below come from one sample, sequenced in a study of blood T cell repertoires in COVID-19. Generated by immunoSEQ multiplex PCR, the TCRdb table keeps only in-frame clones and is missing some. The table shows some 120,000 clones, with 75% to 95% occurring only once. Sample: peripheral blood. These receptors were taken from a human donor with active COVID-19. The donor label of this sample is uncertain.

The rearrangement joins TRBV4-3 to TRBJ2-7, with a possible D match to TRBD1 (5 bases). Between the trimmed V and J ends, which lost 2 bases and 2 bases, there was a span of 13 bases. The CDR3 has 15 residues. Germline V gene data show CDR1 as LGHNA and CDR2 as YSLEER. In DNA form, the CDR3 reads TGCGCCAGCAGCCAATCCCACAGGTTAGCCTACGAGCAGTACTTC. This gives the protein CASSQSHRLAYEQYF.

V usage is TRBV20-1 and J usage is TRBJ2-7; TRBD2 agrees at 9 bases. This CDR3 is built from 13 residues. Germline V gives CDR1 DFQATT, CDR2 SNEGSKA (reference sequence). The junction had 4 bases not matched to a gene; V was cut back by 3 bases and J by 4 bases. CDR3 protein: CSASPAGGYEQYF. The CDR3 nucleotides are TGCAGTGCTAGTCCAGCGGGGGGTTACGAGCAGTACTTC.

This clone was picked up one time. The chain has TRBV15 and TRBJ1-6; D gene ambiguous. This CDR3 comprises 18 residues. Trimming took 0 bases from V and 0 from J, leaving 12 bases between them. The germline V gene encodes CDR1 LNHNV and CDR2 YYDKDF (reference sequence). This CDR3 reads CATSRDRRESSYNSPLHF. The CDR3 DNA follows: TGTGCCACCAGCAGAGATAGGCGGGAAAGCTCCTATAATTCACCCCTCCACTTT.

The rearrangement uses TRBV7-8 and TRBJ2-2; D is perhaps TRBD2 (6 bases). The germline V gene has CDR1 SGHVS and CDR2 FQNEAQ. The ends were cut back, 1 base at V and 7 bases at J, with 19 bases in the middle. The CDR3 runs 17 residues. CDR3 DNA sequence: TGTGCCAGCAGCTTAGTAGTCGTGGGGGGTCCTAGCGGGGAGCTGTTTTTT. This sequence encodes CASSLVVVGGPSGELFF.

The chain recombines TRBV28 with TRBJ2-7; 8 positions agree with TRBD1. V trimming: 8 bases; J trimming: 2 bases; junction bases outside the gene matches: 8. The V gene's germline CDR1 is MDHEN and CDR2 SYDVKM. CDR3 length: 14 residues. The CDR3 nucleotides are TGTGCCAGCTCGGACAGGGTTCCTGCCTACGAGCAGTACTTC. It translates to CASSDRVPAYEQYF.

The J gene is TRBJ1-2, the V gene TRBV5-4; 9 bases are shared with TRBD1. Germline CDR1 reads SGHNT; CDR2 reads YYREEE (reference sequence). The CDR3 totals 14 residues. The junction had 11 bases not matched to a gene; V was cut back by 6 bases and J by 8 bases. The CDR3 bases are TGTGCCAGCACCCACGGACAGGGGATGGAGGGCTACACCTTC. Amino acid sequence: CASTHGQGMEGYTF.

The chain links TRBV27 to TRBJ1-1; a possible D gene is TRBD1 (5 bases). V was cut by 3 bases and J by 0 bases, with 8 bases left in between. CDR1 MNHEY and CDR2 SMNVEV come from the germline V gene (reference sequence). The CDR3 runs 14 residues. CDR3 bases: TGTGCCAGCAGTTTGCGGGGGATGAACACTGAAGCTTTCTTT. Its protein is CASSLRGMNTEAFF.

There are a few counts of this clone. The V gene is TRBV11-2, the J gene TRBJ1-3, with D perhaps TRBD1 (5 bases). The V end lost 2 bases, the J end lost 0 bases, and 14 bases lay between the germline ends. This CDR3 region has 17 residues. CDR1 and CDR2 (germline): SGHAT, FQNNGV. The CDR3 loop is CASSLQGRLNSGNTIYF. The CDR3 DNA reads TGTGCCAGCAGCTTACAGGGCAGATTAAACTCTGGAAACACCATATATTTT. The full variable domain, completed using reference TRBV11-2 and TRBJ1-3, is EAGVAQSPRYKIIEKRQSVAFWCNPISGHATLYWYQQILGQGPKLLIQFQNNGVVDDSQLPKDRFSAERLKGVDSTLKIQPAKLEDSAVYLCASSLQGRLNSGNTIYFGEGSWLTVV.

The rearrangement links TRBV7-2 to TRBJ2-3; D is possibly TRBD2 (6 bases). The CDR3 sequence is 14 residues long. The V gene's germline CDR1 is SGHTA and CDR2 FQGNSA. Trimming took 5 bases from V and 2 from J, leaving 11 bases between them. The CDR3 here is CASSRDLTTDTQYF. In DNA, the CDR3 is TGTGCCAGCAGCCGGGACTTAACCACAGATACGCAGTATTTT.

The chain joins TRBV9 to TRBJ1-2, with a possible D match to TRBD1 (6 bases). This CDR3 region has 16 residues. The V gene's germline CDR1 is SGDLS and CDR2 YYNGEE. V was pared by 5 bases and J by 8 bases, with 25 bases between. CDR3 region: CASRASGTNRLGGYTF. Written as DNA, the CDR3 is TGTGCCAGCAGAGCCTCCGGGACAAATCGTCTAGGAGGCTACACCTTC. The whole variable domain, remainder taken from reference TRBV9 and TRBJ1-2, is DSGVTQTPKHLITATGQRVTLRCSPRSGDLSVYWYQQSLDQGLQFLIQYYNGEERAKGNILERFSAQQFPDLHSELNLSSLELGDSALYFCASRASGTNRLGGYTFGSGTRLTVV.

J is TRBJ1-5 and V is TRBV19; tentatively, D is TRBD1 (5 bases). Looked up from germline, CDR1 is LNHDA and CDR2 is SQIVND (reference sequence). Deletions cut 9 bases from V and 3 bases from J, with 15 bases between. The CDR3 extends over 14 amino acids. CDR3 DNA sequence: TGTGCCAGCACCCCTCGGGGGGTCAATCAGCCCCAGCATTTT. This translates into CASTPRGVNQPQHF.

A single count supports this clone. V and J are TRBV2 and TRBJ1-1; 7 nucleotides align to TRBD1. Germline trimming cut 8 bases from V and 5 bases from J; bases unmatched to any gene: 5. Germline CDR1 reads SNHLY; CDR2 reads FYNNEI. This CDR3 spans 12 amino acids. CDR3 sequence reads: CASQPGGTEAFF. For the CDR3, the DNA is TGTGCCAGCCAGCCAGGGGGGACTGAAGCTTTCTTT.

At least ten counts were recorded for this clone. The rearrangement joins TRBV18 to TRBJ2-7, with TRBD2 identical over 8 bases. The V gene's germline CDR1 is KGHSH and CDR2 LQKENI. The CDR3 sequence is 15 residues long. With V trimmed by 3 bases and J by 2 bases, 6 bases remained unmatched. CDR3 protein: CASSPRTSRTYEQYF. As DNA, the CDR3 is TGTGCCAGCTCACCTCGGACTAGCAGGACCTACGAGCAGTACTTC.

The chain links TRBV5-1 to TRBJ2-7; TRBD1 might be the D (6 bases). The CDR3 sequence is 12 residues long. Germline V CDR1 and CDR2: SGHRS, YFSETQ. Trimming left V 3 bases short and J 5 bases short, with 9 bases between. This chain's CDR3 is CASSSTGDEQYF. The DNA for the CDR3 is TGCGCCAGCAGCTCGACAGGCGACGAGCAGTACTTC.

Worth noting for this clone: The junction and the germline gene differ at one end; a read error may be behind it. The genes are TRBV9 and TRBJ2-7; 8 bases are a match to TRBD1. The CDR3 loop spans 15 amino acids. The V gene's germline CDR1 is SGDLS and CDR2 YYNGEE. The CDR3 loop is CASSVAWDRSYKQYF. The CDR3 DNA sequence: TGTGCCAGCAGCGTAGCTTGGGACAGGTCCTACAAGCAGTACTTC.

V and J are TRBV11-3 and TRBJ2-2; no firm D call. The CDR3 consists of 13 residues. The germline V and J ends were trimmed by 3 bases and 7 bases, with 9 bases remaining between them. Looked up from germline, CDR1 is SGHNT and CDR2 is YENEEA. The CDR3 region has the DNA TGTGCCAGCAGCTTGTATCCCCTCGGGGAGCTGTTTTTT. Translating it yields CASSLYPLGELFF.

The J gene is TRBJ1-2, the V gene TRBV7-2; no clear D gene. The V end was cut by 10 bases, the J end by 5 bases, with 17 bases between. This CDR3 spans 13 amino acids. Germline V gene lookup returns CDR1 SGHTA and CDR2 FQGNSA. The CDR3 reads CAKESGDGYGYTF. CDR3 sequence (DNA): TGTGCCAAGGAATCCGGGGATGGGTATGGCTACACCTTC.

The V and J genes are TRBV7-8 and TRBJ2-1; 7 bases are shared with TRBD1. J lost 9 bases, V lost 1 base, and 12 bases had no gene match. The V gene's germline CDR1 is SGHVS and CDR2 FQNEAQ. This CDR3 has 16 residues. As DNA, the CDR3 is TGTGCCAGCAGCTTAGGACAGGGTATTAGGTTAGGTGAGCAGTTCTTC. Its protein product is CASSLGQGIRLGEQFF.

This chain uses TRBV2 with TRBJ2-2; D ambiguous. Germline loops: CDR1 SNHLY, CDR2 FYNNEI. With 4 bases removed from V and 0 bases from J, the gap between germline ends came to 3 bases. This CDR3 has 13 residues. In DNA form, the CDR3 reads TGTGCCAGCAGTGTCACGAACACCGGGGAGCTGTTTTTT. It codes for CASSVTNTGELFF.

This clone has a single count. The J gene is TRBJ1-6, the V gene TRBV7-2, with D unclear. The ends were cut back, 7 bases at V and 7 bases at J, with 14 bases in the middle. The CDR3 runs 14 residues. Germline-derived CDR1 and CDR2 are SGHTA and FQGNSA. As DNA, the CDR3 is TGTGCCAGCAACCTTAGCAGAGCAAATTCACCCCTCCACTTT. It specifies CASNLSRANSPLHF.

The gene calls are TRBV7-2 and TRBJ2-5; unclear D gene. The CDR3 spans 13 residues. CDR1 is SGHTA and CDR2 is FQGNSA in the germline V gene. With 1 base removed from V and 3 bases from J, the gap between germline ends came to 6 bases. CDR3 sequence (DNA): TGTGCCAGCAGCTTAGGAGCCAAAGAGACCCAGTACTTC. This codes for CASSLGAKETQYF.

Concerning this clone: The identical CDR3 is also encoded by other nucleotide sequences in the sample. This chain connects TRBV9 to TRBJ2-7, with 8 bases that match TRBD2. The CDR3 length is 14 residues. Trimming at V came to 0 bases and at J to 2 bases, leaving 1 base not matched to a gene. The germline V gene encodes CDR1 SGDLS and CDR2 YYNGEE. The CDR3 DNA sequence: TGTGCCAGCAGCGTAGGCGGGGGGACCTACGAGCAGTACTTC. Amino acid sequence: CASSVGGGTYEQYF.

The CDR3 DNA is TGTGCCAGCAGGGGTAGGGGGGGAGGCAATCAGCCCCAGCATTTT. This encodes CASRGRGGGNQPQHF. This rearrangement joins TRBV6-5 to TRBJ1-5; D might be TRBD1 (6 bases). The CDR3 loop spans 15 amino acids. Trimming took 6 bases from V and 2 from J, leaving 14 bases between them. CDR1 is MNHEY, CDR2 SVGAGI, per germline.

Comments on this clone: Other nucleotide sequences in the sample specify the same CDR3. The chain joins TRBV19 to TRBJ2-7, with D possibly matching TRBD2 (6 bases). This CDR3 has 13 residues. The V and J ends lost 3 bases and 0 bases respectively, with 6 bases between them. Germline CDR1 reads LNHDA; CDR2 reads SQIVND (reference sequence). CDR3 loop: CASSMGLSYEQYF. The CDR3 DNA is TGTGCCAGTAGTATGGGACTCTCCTACGAGCAGTACTTC.

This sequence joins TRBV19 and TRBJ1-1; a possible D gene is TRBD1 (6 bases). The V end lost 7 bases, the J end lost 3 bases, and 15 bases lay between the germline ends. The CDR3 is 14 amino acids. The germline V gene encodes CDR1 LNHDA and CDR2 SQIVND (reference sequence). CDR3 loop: CASTNGGAYTEAFF. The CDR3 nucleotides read TGTGCCAGTACCAACGGGGGGGCCTACACTGAAGCTTTCTTT. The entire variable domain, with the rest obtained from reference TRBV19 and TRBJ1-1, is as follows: DGGITQSPKYLFRKEGQNVTLSCEQNLNHDAMYWYRQDPGQGLRLIYYSQIVNDFQKGDIAEGYSVSREKKESFPLTVTSAQKNPTAFYLCASTNGGAYTEAFFGQGTRLTVV.

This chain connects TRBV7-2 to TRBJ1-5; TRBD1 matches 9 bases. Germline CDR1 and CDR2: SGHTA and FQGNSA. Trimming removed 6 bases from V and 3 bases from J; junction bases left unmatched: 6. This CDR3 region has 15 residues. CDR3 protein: CASRPGQGHNQPQHF. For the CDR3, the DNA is TGTGCCAGCAGACCGGGACAGGGACACAATCAGCCCCAGCATTTT.

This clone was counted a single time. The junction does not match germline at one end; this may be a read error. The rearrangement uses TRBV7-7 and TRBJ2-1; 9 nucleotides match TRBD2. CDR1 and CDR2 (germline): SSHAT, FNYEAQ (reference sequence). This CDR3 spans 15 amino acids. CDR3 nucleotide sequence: TGTGCTAGCAGCTTAGGGCGGGGGGGCTACCATGAGCAGTTCTTC. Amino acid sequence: CASSLGRGGYHEQFF. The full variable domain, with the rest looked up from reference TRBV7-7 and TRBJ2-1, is GAGVSQSPRYKVTKRGQDVTLRCDPISSHATLYWYQQALGQGPEFLTYFNYEAQPDKSGLPSDRFSAERPEGSISTLTIQRTEQRDSAMYRCASSLGRGGYHEQFFGPGTRLTVL.

CDR3 DNA: TGTGCCAGCAGCTTAGTGGGGGGTGAGCAGTTCTTC. Protein: CASSLVGGEQFF. The gene calls are TRBV7-9 and TRBJ2-1, with D perhaps TRBD2 (6 bases). Per germline, CDR1 SEHNR and CDR2 FQNEAQ (reference sequence). The V and J ends lost 1 base and 9 bases respectively, with 7 bases between them. The CDR3 runs 12 residues.

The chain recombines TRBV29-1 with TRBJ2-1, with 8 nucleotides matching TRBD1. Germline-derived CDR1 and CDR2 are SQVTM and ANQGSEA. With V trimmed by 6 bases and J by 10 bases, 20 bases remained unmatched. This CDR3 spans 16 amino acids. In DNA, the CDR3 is TGCAGCGTCATCACCCGACAGGGGTACCCACAATGGGAGCAGTTCTTC. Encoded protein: CSVITRQGYPQWEQFF.

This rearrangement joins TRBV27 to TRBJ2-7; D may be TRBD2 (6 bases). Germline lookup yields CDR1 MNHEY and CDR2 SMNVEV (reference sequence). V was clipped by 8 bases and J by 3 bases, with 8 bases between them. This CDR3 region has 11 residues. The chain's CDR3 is CASWDFYEQYF. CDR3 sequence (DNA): TGTGCCAGCTGGGACTTCTACGAGCAGTACTTC.